Presented here are 22 T cell receptor beta chains from one specimen sequenced in a study of regulatory T cells in long-lasting Graves disease listed by TCRdb under 2021. Library preparation employed multiplex PCR. Data came from an Illumina HiSeq 4000. CDR3 regions were amplified by Arm-PCR with iRepertoire HTBI primers to construct TCR beta libraries. TCRdb trimmed the raw reads at Q25, called clones with MiXCR and kept productive beta chains. Every CDR3 protein is listed once, alongside the most common genes and DNA of its rows. This sample is represented by roughly 380,000 distinct CDR3 sequences; over 15% of them were singletons. The ten largest clones take up 30% of the sample. The time point label for this specimen denotes: newly diagnosed GD, antithyroid drugs for less than 3 months. RNA was extracted from PBMCs in TRIzol for both TCR sequencing and RNA sequencing. This same sample was also taken into another study, of T cells in Graves' hyperthyroidism and ophthalmopathy.

This material consisted of peripheral blood mononuclear cells (PBMCs), taken at new diagnosis, from a patient treated with antithyroid drugs. These receptors came from a man in his forties with Graves disease. Donor details come from another sample of the same person, matched by shared clones.

The chain uses TRBV4-2 and TRBJ2-3, with 13 bases that match TRBD2. This CDR3 has 18 residues. The germline V gene encodes CDR1 LGHNA and CDR2 YNFKEQ. Trimming took 4 bases from V and 2 from J; bases not matched to a gene: 9. The CDR3 DNA reads TGTGCCAGCAGCCCGTGGACTAGCGGGGGATACTACACAGATACGCAGTATTTT. This codes for CASSPWTSGGYYTDTQYF.

This clonotype was counted many times. The J gene is TRBJ1-1, the V gene TRBV28; D may be TRBD1 (5 bases). This CDR3 comprises 13 residues. Trimming removed 7 bases from V and 5 bases from J, with 14 bases in between. The germline gives CDR1 MDHEN, CDR2 SYDVKM. As DNA, the CDR3 is TGTGCCAGCAATTCAGGGCCGGTAACTGAAGCTTTCTTT. Encoded protein: CASNSGPVTEAFF.

The table lists this clonotype with a few counts. This chain connects TRBV7-3 to TRBJ1-1; 9 bases match TRBD1. Germline lookup yields CDR1 SGHTA and CDR2 FQGTGA. The CDR3 sequence is 16 residues long. Trimming at V came to 5 bases and at J to 4 bases, leaving 11 bases not matched to a gene. The DNA for the CDR3 is TGTGCCAGCAGCCCGAACAGGGGGCGTAAGGCCACTGAAGCTTTCTTT. Protein product: CASSPNRGRKATEAFF.

The chain recombines TRBV30 with TRBJ2-7; the D gene is possibly TRBD2 (5 bases). This CDR3 contains 12 residues. Germline loops: CDR1 GTSNPN, CDR2 SVGIG (reference sequence). Deletions cut 2 bases from V and 1 base from J, with 6 bases between. The CDR3 DNA reads as TGTGCCTGGAGTCGGACTTCCTACGAGCAGTACTTC. As protein: CAWSRTSYEQYF.

Ten or more counts support this clonotype. The rearrangement uses TRBV28 and TRBJ1-5; D not resolved. The CDR3 runs to 12 residues. Per germline, CDR1 MDHEN and CDR2 SYDVKM. V was clipped by 7 bases and J by 9 bases, with 13 bases between them. CDR3 residues: CASTTVGRPQHF. Here the CDR3 DNA reads TGTGCCAGCACAACCGTGGGCCGGCCCCAGCATTTT.

The V and J genes are TRBV20-1 and TRBJ1-2; tentatively, D is TRBD1 (5 bases). Per germline, CDR1 DFQATT and CDR2 SNEGSKA (reference sequence). The V end was cut by 3 bases, the J end by 8 bases, with 10 bases between. The CDR3 contains 11 residues. The DNA for the CDR3 is TGCAGTGCTAGGGGGTGGGACGGCTACACCTTC. Translating it yields CSARGWDGYTF.

This clonotype was observed a handful of times. The chain combines TRBV27 with TRBJ2-3; D not certain. V lost 11 bases, J lost 5 bases, and 11 bases lay in between. Germline V CDR1 and CDR2: MNHEY, SMNVEV (reference sequence). This CDR3 region has 11 residues. Here the CDR3 DNA reads TGTGCCGTGGCGGTCCGAGATACGCAGTATTTT. Translating it yields CAVAVRDTQYF.

This clonotype was found many times. The chain joins TRBV7-9 to TRBJ1-2, with D possibly matching TRBD1 (5 bases). V shed 5 bases and J shed 5 bases, with 12 bases lying between them. Germline CDR1 SEHNR, CDR2 FQNEAQ (reference sequence). The CDR3 extends over 13 amino acids. CDR3 sequence reads: CASSPGGGYGYTF. The CDR3 DNA is TGTGCCAGCAGCCCCGGTGGGGGTTATGGCTACACCTTC.

The chain employs TRBV28 and TRBJ2-5; D possibly corresponds to TRBD1 (6 bases). This CDR3 region has 14 residues. The V end lost 0 bases, the J end lost 5 bases, and 10 bases lay between the germline ends. Germline CDR1 reads MDHEN; CDR2 reads SYDVKM. The CDR3 nucleotides read TGTGCCAGCAGTTTATGGGGGGCACGGGAGACCCAGTACTTC. Its translation: CASSLWGARETQYF.

This clonotype was detected many times. The chain carries TRBV27 and TRBJ2-1; 11 bases are shared with TRBD2. Germline values: CDR1 MNHEY, CDR2 SMNVEV (reference sequence). J lost 6 bases, V lost 4 bases, and 5 bases had no gene match. The CDR3 has 15 amino acids. The CDR3 DNA is TGTGCCAGCAGTTCTGGACTAGCGGGTTCCAATGAGCAGTTCTTC. Its translation: CASSSGLAGSNEQFF.

Ten or more counts support this clonotype. The chain couples TRBV7-2 to TRBJ2-1, with D perhaps TRBD2 (5 bases). This CDR3 contains 15 residues. Germline V lookup: CDR1 SGHTA, CDR2 FQGNSA. Trimming pared 1 base from V and 0 bases from J, leaving 7 bases between. DNA of the CDR3: TGTGCCAGCAGCTTAGTAGCGACCTCCTACAATGAGCAGTTCTTC. Translation: CASSLVATSYNEQFF.

Note on this clonotype: With a much larger clone just one base away, this may be a read error. V is TRBV5-1 and J is TRBJ1-4; a possible D gene is TRBD1 (5 bases). The CDR3 extends over 16 amino acids. Germline values: CDR1 SGHRS, CDR2 YFSETQ. Trimming removed 5 bases at V and 1 base at J, with 15 bases between. The CDR3 sequence: CASSLDSGGTNEKLFF. In DNA, the CDR3 is TGCGCCAGCAGTCTAGACAGTGGAGGAACTAATGAAAAACTGTTTTTT.

This clonotype was detected many times. The chain has TRBV5-1 and TRBJ1-4; maybe TRBD1 (5 bases). This CDR3 contains 16 residues. Trimming took off 0 bases at V and 8 bases at J, with 17 bases between the two ends. Germline CDR1 reads SGHRS; CDR2 reads YFSETQ. The CDR3: CASSLGVGTPNEKLFF. CDR3 coding DNA: TGCGCCAGCAGCTTGGGGGTCGGGACGCCAAACGAAAAACTGTTTTTT. Drawing the rest from reference TRBV5-1 and TRBJ1-4, the complete variable domain is KAGVTQTPRYLIKTRGQQVTLSCSPISGHRSVSWYQQTPGQGLQFLFEYFSETQRNKGNFPGRFSGRQFSNSRSEMNVSTLELGDSALYLCASSLGVGTPNEKLFFGSGTQLSVL.

The sample holds a few counts of this clonotype. J is TRBJ2-3 and V is TRBV11-2; 8 nucleotides align to TRBD1. Trimming cost V 7 bases and J 3 bases; bases outside gene matches: 6. This CDR3 region has 14 residues. The germline V gene encodes CDR1 SGHAT and CDR2 FQNNGV. CDR3 sequence: CASNPTGATDTQYF. The CDR3 nucleotides read TGTGCCAGCAACCCGACAGGGGCAACAGATACGCAGTATTTT.

The chain employs TRBV20-1 and TRBJ1-1, with D unresolved. The ends were cut back, 2 bases at V and 5 bases at J, with 12 bases in the middle. Germline V gene sequence: CDR1 DFQATT, CDR2 SNEGSKA (reference sequence). This CDR3 comprises 13 residues. This CDR3 is CSARSGRRTEAFF. CDR3 in DNA: TGCAGTGCTAGATCGGGGAGGCGAACTGAAGCTTTCTTT.

This clonotype was seen a few times. The V call is TRBV24-1, the J call TRBJ1-6; D is unresolved. V was clipped by 3 bases and J by 4 bases, with 12 bases between them. The CDR3 covers 16 residues. Germline V lookup: CDR1 KGHDR, CDR2 SFDVKD. The CDR3 nucleotides read TGTGCCACCAGTGATCCGGACGGTGGATATAATTCACCCCTCCACTTT. Translated: CATSDPDGGYNSPLHF.

Note on this clonotype: This may arise from a read error, as a much more abundant clone is one base away. CDR3 DNA sequence: TGTGCCAGCAGTGAGGGGACAGGGGATTCACCCCTCCACTTT. As protein: CASSEGTGDSPLHF. The chain has TRBV28 and TRBJ1-4; TRBD1 agrees at 10 bases. The J call may be mistaken, given a closer DNA end match to TRBJ1-6. The CDR3 is made up of 14 amino acids. The germline CDR1 and CDR2 sequences are MDHEN and SYDVKM.

In this sample, this clonotype turned up once. This chain uses TRBV19 with TRBJ1-1, with D unclear. The germline gives CDR1 LNHDA, CDR2 SQIVND (reference sequence). Trimming took off 3 bases at V and 2 bases at J, with 19 bases between the two ends. The CDR3 has 17 amino acids. Here the CDR3 DNA reads TGTGCCAGTAGTATTCGGGCAGGTCTAACACTAAACACTGAAGCTTTCTTT. Amino acid sequence: CASSIRAGLTLNTEAFF.

This clonotype has only a few counts. The chain has TRBV7-3 and TRBJ1-1, with D possibly matching TRBD1 (6 bases). Germline CDR1 reads SGHTA; CDR2 reads FQGTGA. The germline V and J ends were trimmed by 5 bases and 6 bases, with 19 bases remaining between them. The CDR3 totals 15 residues. CDR3 DNA sequence: TGTGCCAGCAGCCCCAGGACAGACATCGGCGCTGAAGCTTTCTTT. Translation: CASSPRTDIGAEAFF.

V and J are TRBV20-1 and TRBJ2-2; a possible D gene is TRBD1 (6 bases). Trimming cost V 0 bases and J 6 bases, with 14 bases left between them. Germline V CDR1 and CDR2: DFQATT, SNEGSKA (reference sequence). CDR3 length equals 15 residues. DNA for the CDR3: TGCAGTGCTAGAGAATCGAGGGGGTACGCCGGGGAGCTGTTTTTT. This codes for CSARESRGYAGELFF.

This clonotype was picked up many times. The chain links TRBV24-1 to TRBJ2-6, with a weak D call TRBD2 (5 bases). V was trimmed by 5 bases and J by 0 bases, leaving 16 bases between them. Per the germline V gene, CDR1 is KGHDR and CDR2 is SFDVKD. This CDR3 has 18 residues. In DNA form, the CDR3 reads TGTGCCACCAGTGGAAAGGGAGACGGAGACTCTGGGGCCAACGTCCTGACTTTC. Protein sequence: CATSGKGDGDSGANVLTF.

This clonotype came up many times. The rearrangement uses TRBV5-5 and TRBJ2-1; D is unclear. The V end was cut by 4 bases, the J end by 4 bases, with 9 bases between. CDR1 is SGHKS and CDR2 is YYEKEE in the germline V gene (reference sequence). The CDR3 spans 13 residues. The DNA for the CDR3 is TGTGCCAGCAGCACGGATCGATACAATGAGCAGTTCTTC. Translation gives CASSTDRYNEQFF. The variable domain in full, completed from reference TRBV5-5 and TRBJ2-1, reads DAGVTQSPTHLIKTRGQQVTLRCSPISGHKSVSWYQQVLGQGPQFIFQYYEKEERGRGNFPDRFSARQFPNYSSELNVNALLLGDSALYLCASSTDRYNEQFFGPGTRLTVL.